This is a list of T cell receptor beta chains from one sample in a study of tumor-infiltrating lymphocytes in primary liver carcinoma. One entry per CDR3 protein, called by TCRdb with MiXCR from the multiplex PCR reads. The sample includes 300,000 to 400,000 distinct CDR3 sequences, 65% seen only once; the top ten take about 6.1%. The sequenced material came from peripheral blood. The receptors derive from a man aged 35 to 55 with primary liver carcinoma and hepatitis B virus infection. The CDR3 runs from the conserved cysteine through the conserved F or W. The D gene is left open where the match is weak. Clone size is not always given. Where it is, it says once, few, many or a class for expanded clones.

D,size,J,V,DNA,CDR3
.,few,TRBJ2-1,TRBV12-3/TRBV12-4,TGTGCCAGCACCCTCGACAGGGAGCAGTTCTTC,CASTLDREQFF
.,.,TRBJ1-5,TRBV11-2,TGTGCCAGCACAGCGGGTGGCAATCAGCCCCAGCATTTT,CASTAGGNQPQHF
TRBD1,.,TRBJ2-7,TRBV11-1,TGCGTCAGCAGCTTAATTGGGGACAGAGCCCTCTCCTACGGGCAGTACTTC,CVSSLIGDRALSYGQYF
.,.,TRBJ2-3,TRBV4-2,TGTGCCAGCAGCAGCACCACCTCGGGAGTCAGCACGGATACGCAGTATTTT,CASSSTTSGVSTDTQYF
.,many,TRBJ1-5,TRBV6-5,TGTGCCAGCAGCCGACTTCCACAGGGAAGCAATCAGCCCCAGCATTTT,CASSRLPQGSNQPQHF
.,.,TRBJ1-1,TRBV6-1,TGTGCCAGCAGTGACCATAGGGTGTTGACGCCTGAAGCTCTCTTT,CASSDHRVLTPEALF
.,.,TRBJ2-5,TRBV4-2,TGTGCCAGCAGCCAAGATCTCGCCCAAGAGACTCAGTACTTC,CASSQDLAQETQYF
TRBD2,few,TRBJ2-3,TRBV6-6,TGTGCCAGCAGTTATGGGGGGGGGGTCACAGATACGCAGTATTTT,CASSYGGGVTDTQYF
TRBD1,.,TRBJ1-1,TRBV12-3/TRBV12-4,TGTGCCAGCAATTTAACAGGGGACACTGAAGCTTTCTTT,CASNLTGDTEAFF
.,.,TRBJ2-5,TRBV4-1,TGCGCCAGCTCGATGGCGGGTCTAGAGACCCAGTACTTC,CASSMAGLETQYF
TRBD1,.,TRBJ1-2,TRBV4-3,TGTGCCAACAGCCAAGATCCCCAGGGGGCTGGGGGCTACACCTTC,CANSQDPQGAGGYTF
.,.,TRBJ2-1,TRBV11-2,TGTGTTAGCAGCTTGTGGGGTAGGGATGGGCAGTTCTTC,CVSSLWGRDGQFF
.,many,TRBJ2-1,TRBV6-5,TGTGCCAGCAGGTGGTCCCTAGAGAACAATGAGCAGTTCTTC,CASRWSLENNEQFF
.,.,TRBJ1-1,TRBV4-1,TGCGCCAGCAGCCCCGGGCCTAGGAGCACAGAAGCTTTCTTT,CASSPGPRSTEAFF
TRBD1,many,TRBJ2-3,TRBV12-3/TRBV12-4,TGTGCCAGCAGTTTGGACAGGGGGCGAGGCACAGATACGCAGTATTTT,CASSLDRGRGTDTQYF
.,.,TRBJ2-1,TRBV7-9,TGTGCCAGCAGCTTAAGACTTCTCGATGAGCAGTTCTTC,CASSLRLLDEQFF
.,many,TRBJ2-7,TRBV6-5,TGTGCCAGCAGTTACAAGGGTCTCGAGCAGTACTTC,CASSYKGLEQYF
.,.,TRBJ2-2,TRBV6-2/TRBV6-3,TGTGCCAGCACCGAAAGCTGGGGGAACCCCGGGGAGCTGTTTTTT,CASTESWGNPGELFF
TRBD1,.,TRBJ1-2,TRBV29-1,TGCAGCGTCGAAAAGCCAGGGGGCTATGGCTACACGTTC,CSVEKPGGYGYTF
.,.,TRBJ2-1,TRBV11-2,TGTGCCAGCAACTTAGGTGGGACCTGGGAAGAGACCCAGTTCTTC,CASNLGGTWEETQFF
.,many,TRBJ2-7,TRBV4-1,TGCGCCAGCAGCCAAGCAGCGGGGACAGTCTACGAGCAGTACTTC,CASSQAAGTVYEQYF
TRBD1,many,TRBJ2-4,TRBV28,TGTGCCAGCAAGACAGGGGCGAACATTCAGTACTTC,CASKTGANIQYF
.,.,TRBJ1-5,TRBV30,TGTGCCTGGAGTGTAGGAGGGAGCAATCAGCCCCAGCATTTT,CAWSVGGSNQPQHF
.,.,TRBJ1-1,TRBV29-1,TGCAGCGTTGAAGACTCGTTGAGCACTGAAGCTCTCTTT,CSVEDSLSTEALF
.,many,TRBJ1-2,TRBV29-1,TGCAGCGCAACGAGCCCAGGGTCCGGCTACACCTTC,CSATSPGSGYTF
.,many,TRBJ2-2,TRBV6-6,TGTGCCAGCAGTTACTCGACCCAGGCGCCGAACACCGGGGAGCTGTTTTTT,CASSYSTQAPNTGELFF
.,once,TRBJ1-2,TRBV4-2,TGTGCCAGCAGCCAAGTTAGGAGGGAGAGAGAAGACTATGGCTACACCTTC,CASSQVRREREDYGYTF
.,many,TRBJ2-7,TRBV6-2/TRBV6-3,TGTGCCAGCAGTTACGCCACCCGAGGAGGAGAGCAGTACTTC,CASSYATRGGEQYF
.,.,TRBJ2-7,TRBV11-2,TGTGCCAGCAGCCTAGTGGAAAGTGACTACGAGCAGTACTTC,CASSLVESDYEQYF
TRBD1,.,TRBJ2-4,TRBV24-1,TGTGCCACCAGTGATCCGAGACAGGGGGCTACCAAAAACATTCAGTACTTC,CATSDPRQGATKNIQYF
TRBD2,.,TRBJ2-5,TRBV11-1,TGTGCCAGCAGTCAAGCACTAGCGGTAACGATGCGACAAGAGACCCAGTACTTC,CASSQALAVTMRQETQYF
TRBD2,.,TRBJ2-5,TRBV11-1,TGTGCCAGCAGCCCACCCCCAGCGGGGAAAGAGACCCAGCACTTC,CASSPPPAGKETQHF
TRBD1,many,TRBJ2-7,TRBV11-2,TGTGCCAGCAGTTATGGACAGGGGCCCCACGAGCAGTACTTC,CASSYGQGPHEQYF
.,.,TRBJ2-2,TRBV10-3,TGTGCCATCAGCGGGAGTAAGAACACCGGGGAGCTGTTTTTT,CAISGSKNTGELFF
.,.,TRBJ2-5,TRBV11-2,TGTACCAGCAGCTTACTTCACCTTAGGGGAGAGACCCAGTGCTTC,CTSSLLHLRGETQCF
TRBD1,few,TRBJ2-7,TRBV11-2,TGTGCCAGCAGCTTGAGATATGACAGGGGGACAGGCAACTACGAGCAGTACTTC,CASSLRYDRGTGNYEQYF
TRBD1,.,TRBJ2-1,TRBV11-3,TGTGCCAGCAGCCGCTGGACAGGTGAGAATGAGCAGTTCTTC,CASSRWTGENEQFF
.,.,TRBJ1-2,TRBV6-1,TGTGCCAACAGTGGCCTAGAGCACTATGGCTACACCTTC,CANSGLEHYGYTF
.,once,TRBJ2-1,TRBV6-1,TGTGCCAGCAGTGAAGGGGGCCGTGAGCTGTTCTTC,CASSEGGRELFF
.,.,TRBJ2-7,TRBV6-5,TGTGCCAGCAGTTACGTCCCTTGGCCCTACGAGCAGTACTTC,CASSYVPWPYEQYF